The next 13 T cell receptor beta chains were all read from a single sample in a study of beta chain features in type 1 diabetes. Study results and caveats: Shorter TCRB CDR3s, moderately but significantly so, marked every one of the four CD4+ subsets in Type 1 diabetes patients.

Their antigens are not known. As every portion of the isolated RNA was reverse transcribed, the sequencing read expressed TCRB transcripts. Libraries were prepared by immunoSEQ multiplex PCR; TCRdb keeps only in-frame clonotypes and omits some of them. The data contain under 300,000 clones, about a fifth of them singletons. The sample consisted of naive CD4+ T cells from blood. The receptor set was obtained from a woman aged 40 to 50 with type 1 diabetes.

The chain links TRBV9 to TRBJ1-5; no definite D call. The CDR3 runs 16 residues. The germline gives CDR1 SGDLS, CDR2 YYNGEE. V shed 2 bases and J shed 0 bases, with 12 bases lying between them. In nucleotides, the CDR3 is TGTGCCAGCAGCGTTGGAGCGGACTATAGCAATCAGCCCCAGCATTTT. It translates to CASSVGADYSNQPQHF.

The genes are TRBV4-2 and TRBJ1-5; D is unclear. Germline assignment: CDR1 LGHNA and CDR2 YNFKEQ. Trimming took off 0 bases at V and 2 bases at J, with 17 bases between the two ends. This CDR3 contains 18 residues. The chain's CDR3 is CASSQEWRRAPGNQPQHF. The CDR3 DNA reads TGTGCCAGCAGCCAAGAGTGGAGGAGGGCGCCGGGCAATCAGCCCCAGCATTTT.

The gene calls are TRBV4-3 and TRBJ1-4; a possible D gene is TRBD1 (5 bases). CDR3 size: 16 residues. V lost 3 bases and J lost 4, with 15 bases in between. Germline V CDR1 and CDR2: LGHNA, YSLEER. This CDR3 reads CASSQTQAGHNEKLFF. The CDR3 nucleotides read TGCGCCAGCAGCCAGACGCAGGCAGGGCATAATGAAAAACTGTTTTTT.

This clone was counted a few times. The chain has TRBV7-9 and TRBJ2-2; TRBD1 is a possible D gene (6 bases). Per germline, CDR1 SEHNR and CDR2 FQNEAQ (reference sequence). The CDR3 is made up of 15 amino acids. V lost 7 bases and J lost 4, with 16 bases in between. This chain's CDR3 is CASTNPGTLTGELFF. The CDR3 nucleotides read TGTGCCAGCACCAACCCCGGGACACTCACCGGGGAGCTGTTTTTT. Variable domain in full (rest from reference TRBV7-9 and TRBJ2-2): DTGVSQNPRHKITKRGQNVTFRCDPISEHNRLYWYRQTLGQGPEFLTYFQNEAQLEKSRLLSDRFSAERPKGSFSTLEIQRTEQGDSAMYLCASTNPGTLTGELFFGEGSRLTVL.

This clone was picked up a small number of times. The genes are TRBV28 and TRBJ1-6; 8 nucleotides align to TRBD1. Looked up from germline, CDR1 is MDHEN and CDR2 is SYDVKM. V trimming: 8 bases; J trimming: 7 bases; junction bases outside the gene matches: 7. The CDR3 has 14 residues. CDR3 protein: CASGPGGRNSPLHF. As DNA, the CDR3 is TGTGCCAGCGGTCCAGGGGGCAGGAATTCACCCCTCCACTTT.

This sequence joins TRBV25-1 and TRBJ2-1, with TRBD2 matching 8 bases. The germline V gene has CDR1 MGHDK and CDR2 SYGVNS. V was pared by 4 bases and J by 2 bases, with 7 bases of the junction left unmatched. This CDR3 spans 16 amino acids. The CDR3 sequence is CASSVLSGAPYNEQFF. For the CDR3, the DNA is TGTGCCAGCAGTGTCCTTAGCGGGGCCCCCTACAATGAGCAGTTCTTC.

The chain carries TRBV9 and TRBJ1-5; no clear D gene. The CDR3 extends over 14 amino acids. In germline, CDR1 is SGDLS, CDR2 YYNGEE. V was cut by 3 bases and J by 5 bases, with 12 bases left in between. This chain's CDR3 is CASSARTEDQPQHF. The DNA of the CDR3 is TGTGCCAGCAGCGCCCGTACCGAGGATCAGCCCCAGCATTTT.

The CDR3 protein is CASSAGRAGQEQPQHF. Written as DNA, the CDR3 is TGTGCCAGCAGCGCCGGTCGGGCGGGACAGGAACAGCCCCAGCATTTT. V gene TRBV9 combines with J gene TRBJ1-5; 8 bases are shared with TRBD1. Germline assignment: CDR1 SGDLS and CDR2 YYNGEE. The J segment lost 7 bases and the V segment lost 3 bases, leaving 12 bases of the junction unmatched. This CDR3 has 16 amino acids.

This clone has more than one count but fewer than ten. The rearrangement links TRBV10-3 to TRBJ2-5, with 7 positions matching TRBD2. V shed 6 bases and J 4 bases; nucleotides not matched to a gene: 2. The CDR3 consists of 12 residues. Germline V lookup: CDR1 ENHRY, CDR2 SYGVKD. In DNA, the CDR3 is TGTGCCATCAGGTTAGCGGGAGAGACCCAGTACTTC. This sequence encodes CAIRLAGETQYF.

This clone has more than one count but fewer than ten. The gene calls are TRBV5-6 and TRBJ2-5; TRBD2 might be the D (6 bases). Per the germline V gene, CDR1 is SGHDT and CDR2 is YYEEEE. Trimming took 4 bases from V and 5 from J, leaving 15 bases between them. CDR3 length: 14 amino acids. The CDR3, as DNA: TGTGCCAGCAGCCCAGGAGGCGGGGTGGAGACCCAGTACTTC. Amino acids: CASSPGGGVETQYF.

The chain joins TRBV5-4 to TRBJ1-1; no reliable D call. Trimming removed 5 bases from V and 0 bases from J, with 8 bases in between. This CDR3 is built from 13 residues. CDR1 and CDR2 (germline): SGHNT, YYREEE (reference sequence). CDR3 in DNA: TGTGCCAGCAGTTCAGACATGAACACTGAAGCTTTCTTT. As protein: CASSSDMNTEAFF.

This chain connects TRBV29-1 to TRBJ2-1; a possible D gene is TRBD2 (5 bases). Germline V gene lookup returns CDR1 SQVTM and CDR2 ANQGSEA. Trimming cost V 4 bases and J 7 bases, with 17 bases left between them. This CDR3 spans 14 amino acids. The CDR3 DNA follows: TGCAGCGTTGGCCGTTCTACTAGAGAGAATGAGCAGTTCTTC. This encodes CSVGRSTRENEQFF.

On this clone: At one of its ends the junction is not consistent with the germline gene, which may arise from a read error. This CDR3 is CASSQDYGERGSPLF. CDR3 DNA: TGCGCCAGCAGCCAAGATTATGGGGAGCGGGGGTCTCCGCTCTTC. The chain combines TRBV4-3 with TRBJ2-1; 8 nucleotides align to TRBD2. The germline V gene has CDR1 LGHNA and CDR2 YSLEER. The CDR3 contains 15 residues.